This TCR beta chain was retrieved from a study of neurological immune-mediated disorders. Broader study findings: There were no CDR3 amino acid sequences shared by expanded clones across subjects, a result suggesting private repertoires in all groups.

TCRdb used MiXCR to reprocess the 5' RACE reads, holding one entry per CDR3 protein. The table includes approximately 52,000 distinct CDR3 sequences, about 3% detected once. This clonotype was observed many times. The antigen is unknown. V dropped 5 bases and J dropped 4 bases, with 17 bases sitting between them. This CDR3 contains 15 residues. Germline lookup yields CDR1 SGHVS and CDR2 FNYEAQ. The V and J genes are TRBV7-6 and TRBJ1-1; the D gene is possibly TRBD1 (6 bases). The TCR sequence derives from a man between 35 and 55 years old with multiple sclerosis. Sample: PBMCs. This CDR3 is CASSPRGGDGTEAFF. The CDR3 DNA reads TGTGCCAGCAGCCCCAGGGGAGGGGATGGCACTGAAGCTTTCTTT.